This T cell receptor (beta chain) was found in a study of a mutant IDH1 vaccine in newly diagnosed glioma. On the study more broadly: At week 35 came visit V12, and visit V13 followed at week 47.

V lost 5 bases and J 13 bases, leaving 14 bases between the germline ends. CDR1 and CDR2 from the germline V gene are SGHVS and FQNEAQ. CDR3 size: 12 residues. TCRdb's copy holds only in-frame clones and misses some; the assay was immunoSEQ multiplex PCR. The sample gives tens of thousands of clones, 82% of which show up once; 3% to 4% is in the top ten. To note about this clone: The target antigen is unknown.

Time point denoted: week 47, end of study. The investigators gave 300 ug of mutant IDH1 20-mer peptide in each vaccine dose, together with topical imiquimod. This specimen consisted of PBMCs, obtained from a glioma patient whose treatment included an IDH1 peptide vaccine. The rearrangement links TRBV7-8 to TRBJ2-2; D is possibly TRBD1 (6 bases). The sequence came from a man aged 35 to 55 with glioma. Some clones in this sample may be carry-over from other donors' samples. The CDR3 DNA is TGTGCCAGCAGCCGCTCGGGCAGGGGGCTGTTTTTT. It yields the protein CASSRSGRGLFF.